One and the same sample provided the 16 T cell receptor beta chains below, sequenced in a study of blood T cell repertoires in COVID-19. Some clones are missing from TCRdb's copy, which holds only in-frame ones; the method was immunoSEQ multiplex PCR. The sample lists fewer than 300,000 clones; 90% were seen once. The sample comprised PBMCs or T cells enriched from blood (not recorded which). These receptors all stem from a woman aged 25 to 39 who had recovered from COVID-19.

This clone has only one observation. The rearrangement links TRBV7-2 to TRBJ2-4; 8 bases align to TRBD1. With 5 bases clipped from V and 3 bases from J, the junction kept 6 bases outside the gene matches. CDR3 size: 15 residues. Germline-derived CDR1 and CDR2 are SGHTA and FQGNSA. CDR3 sequence reads: CASSPGTGDKNIQYF. The CDR3 nucleotides read TGTGCCAGCAGCCCCGGGACAGGAGACAAAAACATTCAGTACTTC.

The gene calls are TRBV20-1 and TRBJ1-2, with TRBD1 matching 9 bases. Per germline, CDR1 DFQATT and CDR2 SNEGSKA (reference sequence). This CDR3 is built from 12 residues. The V and J ends lost 3 bases and 8 bases, in that order; junction bases with no gene match: 4. The CDR3: CSASGTGLGYTF. In nucleotides, the CDR3 is TGCAGTGCTAGTGGGACAGGGTTGGGCTACACCTTC.

The V and J genes are TRBV28 and TRBJ2-1; 15 nucleotides agree with TRBD2. The CDR3 is 19 residues long. CDR1 and CDR2 from the germline V gene are MDHEN and SYDVKM. The ends lost 6 bases at V and 5 bases at J; junction bases unmatched: 14. As DNA, the CDR3 is TGTGCCAGCAGCTATCCGGGACTAGCGGGAGGAGGCCTTGACAATGAGCAGTTCTTC. Residues: CASSYPGLAGGGLDNEQFF. The variable domain in full, with the rest retrieved from reference TRBV28 and TRBJ2-1, is DVKVTQSSRYLVKRTGEKVFLECVQDMDHENMFWYRQDPGLGLRLIYFSYDVKMKEKGDIPEGYSVSREKKERFSLILESASTNQTSMYLCASSYPGLAGGGLDNEQFFGPGTRLTVL.

This clone was seen a handful of times. The chain carries TRBV6-5 and TRBJ1-2; TRBD1 is a possible D gene (6 bases). V was cut by 5 bases and J by 5 bases, with 18 bases left in between. Germline CDR1 reads MNHEY; CDR2 reads SVGAGI. The CDR3 totals 15 residues. CDR3 protein: CASSPPGQGFYGYTF. The CDR3 DNA reads as TGTGCCAGCAGTCCGCCGGGTCAGGGGTTTTATGGCTACACCTTC.

The chain couples TRBV7-2 to TRBJ1-1; tentative D call: TRBD1 (5 bases). CDR3 length: 12 residues. CDR1 is SGHTA and CDR2 is FQGNSA in the germline V gene. Between the trimmed V and J ends, which lost 7 bases and 3 bases, there was a span of 9 bases. The CDR3 spells CASTDRYTEAFF. The CDR3 DNA follows: TGTGCCAGCACAGACAGATACACTGAAGCTTTCTTT.

This clone was seen only once. The rearrangement links TRBV27 to TRBJ2-1; 7 bases are shared with TRBD2. This CDR3 has 14 residues. V lost 1 base and J lost 5; bases outside the gene matches: 2. Germline assignment: CDR1 MNHEY and CDR2 SMNVEV (reference sequence). CDR3: CASSLFTSDNEQFF. CDR3 DNA sequence: TGTGCCAGCAGTTTATTTACTAGCGACAATGAGCAGTTCTTC.

This chain uses TRBV11-3 with TRBJ2-1, with 9 bases aligning to TRBD2. The V segment lost 4 bases and the J segment 0 bases; nucleotides outside the gene matches: 7. The CDR3 consists of 17 residues. Germline V gives CDR1 SGHNT, CDR2 YENEEA. Written as DNA, the CDR3 is TGTGCCAGCAGCTCTTTAGCGGGAGAGGACTCCTACAATGAGCAGTTCTTC. Its translation: CASSSLAGEDSYNEQFF. Full variable domain (rest looked up from reference TRBV11-3 and TRBJ2-1): EAGVVQSPRYKIIEKKQPVAFWCNPISGHNTLYWYLQNLGQGPELLIRYENEEAVDDSQLPKDRFSAERLKGVDSTLKIQPAELGDSAVYLCASSSLAGEDSYNEQFFGPGTRLTVL.

This sequence joins TRBV28 and TRBJ1-4; D perhaps matches TRBD1 (6 bases). This CDR3 comprises 15 residues. The germline V gene encodes CDR1 MDHEN and CDR2 SYDVKM. The germline V and J ends were trimmed by 6 bases and 5 bases, with 16 bases remaining between them. The CDR3 reads CASSLSGVPNEKLFF. In DNA, the CDR3 is TGTGCCAGCAGCCTATCAGGGGTTCCGAATGAAAAACTGTTTTTT. Filled out from reference TRBV28 and TRBJ1-4, the complete variable domain reads DVKVTQSSRYLVKRTGEKVFLECVQDMDHENMFWYRQDPGLGLRLIYFSYDVKMKEKGDIPEGYSVSREKKERFSLILESASTNQTSMYLCASSLSGVPNEKLFFGSGTQLSVL.

This clone was seen a single time. The chain recombines TRBV7-9 with TRBJ2-2; TRBD2 agrees at 9 bases. Germline CDR1 SEHNR, CDR2 FQNEAQ (reference sequence). There are 15 residues in the CDR3. Losses at the gene ends were 1 base for V and 4 bases for J; bases not matched to a gene: 1. The chain's CDR3 is CASSLVRGGTGELFF. CDR3 coding DNA: TGTGCCAGCAGCTTAGTGCGGGGGGGCACCGGGGAGCTGTTTTTT.

The chain carries TRBV5-8 and TRBJ2-3, with TRBD2 as a possible D gene (5 bases). The ends were cut back, 0 bases at V and 4 bases at J, with 15 bases in the middle. This CDR3 is built from 16 residues. From germline, CDR1 is SGHTS and CDR2 YDEGEE. The CDR3 DNA sequence: TGTGCCAGCAGCTTGGAGGCTAGCTATATATCAGATACGCAGTATTTT. This encodes CASSLEASYISDTQYF.

The J gene is TRBJ1-1, the V gene TRBV10-3, with D possibly matching TRBD1 (6 bases). Trimming left V 10 bases short and J 0 bases short, with 15 bases between. Germline V gene data show CDR1 as ENHRY and CDR2 as SYGVKD. The CDR3 consists of 14 residues. The chain's CDR3 is CATLRTEMNTEAFF. CDR3 coding DNA: TGTGCCACCCTCCGGACAGAAATGAACACTGAAGCTTTCTTT.

V usage is TRBV5-6 and J usage is TRBJ1-4; D uncertain. Trimming pared 3 bases from V and 0 bases from J, leaving 15 bases between. The germline V gene encodes CDR1 SGHDT and CDR2 YYEEEE. CDR3 length: 17 residues. In DNA form, the CDR3 reads TGTGCCAGCAGCTCCCTCCGGTCGCAAGCAACTAATGAAAAACTGTTTTTT. Translated, it gives CASSSLRSQATNEKLFF.

The CDR3 DNA follows: TGTGCCAGCAGTTTAACAGGGCCCCGCCCGGATACGCAGTATTTT. Protein sequence: CASSLTGPRPDTQYF. This chain connects TRBV27 to TRBJ2-3; tentative D call: TRBD1 (6 bases). CDR3 length equals 15 residues. The V gene lost 2 bases and the J gene lost 6 bases, with 15 bases spanning the gap. Germline V gives CDR1 MNHEY, CDR2 SMNVEV (reference sequence).

The J gene is TRBJ1-5, the V gene TRBV19; D not resolved. Trimming left V 3 bases short and J 3 bases short, with 9 bases between. This CDR3 has 14 residues. The V gene's germline CDR1 is LNHDA and CDR2 SQIVND (reference sequence). The CDR3 DNA sequence: TGTGCCAGTAGTATGACATTCTCCAATCAGCCCCAGCATTTT. Its protein product is CASSMTFSNQPQHF.

The sample holds one count of this clone. The CDR3 region has the DNA TGTGCCAGCAGTGAACTGGGAGGGGGGTCGAACACCGGGGAGCTGTTTTTT. Protein: CASSELGGGSNTGELFF. The chain couples TRBV25-1 to TRBJ2-2; D may be TRBD2 (7 bases). There are 17 residues in the CDR3. Germline CDR1 and CDR2: MGHDK and SYGVNS. Trimming cost V 2 bases and J 0 bases, with 13 bases left between them.

J is TRBJ2-7 and V is TRBV18; D unclear. This CDR3 contains 14 residues. V lost 2 bases, J lost 6 bases, and 14 bases lay in between. CDR1 and CDR2 (germline): KGHSH, LQKENI. Here the CDR3 reads CASSPDYLSSEQYF. The CDR3 DNA sequence: TGTGCCAGCTCACCAGATTATTTATCGAGCGAGCAGTACTTC. The whole variable domain, remainder taken from reference TRBV18 and TRBJ2-7, is NAGVMQNPRHLVRRRGQEARLRCSPMKGHSHVYWYRQLPEEGLKFMVYLQKENIIDESGMPKERFSAEFPKEGPSILRIQQVVRGDSAAYFCASSPDYLSSEQYFGPGTRLTVT.